A single sample gave rise to the 29 T cell receptor beta chains below, sequenced in a study of T cells in pancreatic ductal adenocarcinoma. Selected pancreatic ductal adenocarcinoma patients had undergone surgery without neoadjuvant therapy. Assay: immunoSEQ multiplex PCR; the TCRdb copy retains only in-frame clones and omits some. Here the sample spans about 100,000 clones, about 95% being singletons. Material: PBMCs. These receptors came from a human donor with pancreatic ductal adenocarcinoma.

The genes are TRBV28 and TRBJ1-1, with 10 nucleotides matching TRBD1. V trimming: 5 bases; J trimming: 0 bases; junction bases outside the gene matches: 6. The germline gives CDR1 MDHEN, CDR2 SYDVKM. The length of the CDR3 is 16 residues. Here the CDR3 reads CASSPPGQGMNTEAFF. The CDR3 DNA is TGTGCCAGCAGTCCCCCGGGACAGGGGATGAACACTGAAGCTTTCTTT. The full variable domain, in which reference TRBV28 and TRBJ1-1 provide the parts outside the CDR3, is DVKVTQSSRYLVKRTGEKVFLECVQDMDHENMFWYRQDPGLGLRLIYFSYDVKMKEKGDIPEGYSVSREKKERFSLILESASTNQTSMYLCASSPPGQGMNTEAFFGQGTRLTVV.

V and J are TRBV7-9 and TRBJ2-7; 9 bases map to TRBD1. Unmatched junction bases numbered 7, after V lost 3 bases and J lost 7 bases. The CDR3 spans 14 residues. The germline CDR1 and CDR2 sequences are SEHNR and FQNEAQ (reference sequence). CDR3 sequence (DNA): TGTGCCAGCAGCTTGGGGACAGGGATGTTGGAGCAGTACTTC. This translates into CASSLGTGMLEQYF.

The genes are TRBV19 and TRBJ1-4, with TRBD1 matching over 12 bases. Trimming cost V 1 base and J 8 bases; bases outside gene matches: 5. The CDR3 contains 16 residues. Germline CDR1 is LNHDA and CDR2 is SQIVND (reference sequence). This CDR3 reads CASSIAAGQGAEKLFF. The CDR3 coding sequence is TGTGCCAGTAGTATAGCTGCGGGACAGGGGGCCGAAAAACTGTTTTTT.

In its sample, this clone was seen a few times. The chain recombines TRBV25-1 with TRBJ2-1; D might be TRBD1 (5 bases). The CDR3 extends over 13 amino acids. Germline values: CDR1 MGHDK, CDR2 SYGVNS. V lost 4 bases and J 7 bases, leaving 11 bases between the germline ends. CDR3 DNA sequence: TGTGCCAGCAGTGGGGGCAGTGCGAATGAGCAGTTCTTC. This gives the protein CASSGGSANEQFF.

The J gene is TRBJ2-7, the V gene TRBV28; TRBD1 matches at 8 bases. After removal of 3 bases from V and 3 bases from J, the junction contained 4 bases not matched to a gene. Germline V gene sequence: CDR1 MDHEN, CDR2 SYDVKM. CDR3 length: 14 amino acids. CDR3 DNA: TGTGCCAGCAGTTTTTGGACAGGGAACTACGAGCAGTACTTC. Its translation is CASSFWTGNYEQYF.

V usage is TRBV27 and J usage is TRBJ2-7, with a weak D call TRBD2 (5 bases). V lost 6 bases, J lost 1 base, and 10 bases lay in between. Per the germline V gene, CDR1 is MNHEY and CDR2 is SMNVEV (reference sequence). The CDR3 length is 13 residues. CDR3 nucleotides: TGTGCCAGCAGCATCCCGGGGTCCTACGAGCAGTACTTC. Translating gives CASSIPGSYEQYF.

The rearrangement joins TRBV7-2 to TRBJ1-5; D perhaps matches TRBD1 (5 bases). The V gene's germline CDR1 is SGHTA and CDR2 FQGNSA. This CDR3 is 13 amino acids long. V was shortened by 5 bases and J by 2 bases, with 7 bases between the two germline ends. DNA for the CDR3: TGTGCCAGCAGCCAACAGGGCAATCAGCCCCAGCATTTT. Translation: CASSQQGNQPQHF.

The chain is built from TRBV10-3 and TRBJ2-7; 8 bases agree with TRBD2. The V gene end was trimmed by 9 bases and the J gene end by 2 bases; junction bases not matched to a gene: 9. The germline gives CDR1 ENHRY, CDR2 SYGVKD. This CDR3 is 14 amino acids long. CDR3 nucleotide sequence: TGTGCCATTACCTCCGGGACTAGGCCCTACGAGCAGTACTTC. This translates into CAITSGTRPYEQYF.

V gene TRBV6-5 combines with J gene TRBJ1-2; D gene ambiguous. Trimming took 4 bases from V and 4 from J, leaving 13 bases between them. The germline V gene encodes CDR1 MNHEY and CDR2 SVGAGI. The CDR3 is 14 residues long. The CDR3 loop reads CASSFDTRGYGYTF. DNA of the CDR3: TGTGCCAGCAGTTTTGACACCCGGGGCTATGGCTACACCTTC.

This clone was observed a single time. The J gene is TRBJ1-2, the V gene TRBV7-2, with a weak D call TRBD1 (6 bases). V shed 6 bases and J shed 3 bases, with 11 bases lying between them. The CDR3 contains 13 residues. CDR1 is SGHTA, CDR2 FQGNSA, per germline. CDR3 in DNA: TGTGCCAGCAGACCGACAGGCCACTATGGCTACACCTTC. Amino acid sequence: CASRPTGHYGYTF.

The chain has TRBV5-4 and TRBJ2-7, with D perhaps matching TRBD2 (6 bases). The CDR3 covers 15 residues. CDR1 is SGHNT, CDR2 YYREEE, per germline (reference sequence). Trimming removed 0 bases at V and 5 bases at J, with 15 bases between. CDR3 residues: CASSLGVAEGNEQYF. CDR3 sequence (DNA): TGTGCCAGCAGCTTGGGGGTAGCGGAGGGGAACGAGCAGTACTTC.

The rearrangement links TRBV19 to TRBJ2-5, with no clear D. CDR3 length: 11 residues. From germline, CDR1 is LNHDA and CDR2 SQIVND (reference sequence). V was shortened by 4 bases and J by 2 bases, with 2 bases between the two germline ends. The CDR3 nucleotides read TGTGCCAGTAGTACTCAAGAGACCCAGTACTTC. Translated: CASSTQETQYF.

The chain recombines TRBV10-3 with TRBJ1-2; 7 bases map to TRBD1. Unmatched junction bases numbered 5, after V lost 0 bases and J lost 4 bases. The germline gives CDR1 ENHRY, CDR2 SYGVKD. The CDR3 totals 15 residues. The CDR3 loop reads CAISESRGGFYGYTF. The DNA for the CDR3 is TGTGCCATCAGTGAGTCTAGAGGGGGCTTCTATGGCTACACCTTC.

The gene calls are TRBV18 and TRBJ2-3; 11 bases line up with TRBD2. The V gene's germline CDR1 is KGHSH and CDR2 LQKENI. Germline trimming cut 2 bases from V and 6 bases from J; bases unmatched to any gene: 1. The CDR3 contains 14 residues. CDR3 in DNA: TGTGCCAGCTCACCAATAGCGGGAGGGGATACGCAGTATTTT. Translating it yields CASSPIAGGDTQYF.

The CDR3 loop is CASSVTGYTGELFF. CDR3 nucleotides: TGTGCCAGCAGCGTGACAGGGTACACCGGGGAGCTGTTTTTT. The chain is built from TRBV7-9 and TRBJ2-2; 7 bases line up with TRBD1. Losses at the gene ends were 5 bases for V and 3 bases for J; bases not matched to a gene: 3. CDR3 length equals 14 residues. Germline CDR1 SEHNR, CDR2 FQNEAQ (reference sequence).

The genes are TRBV7-9 and TRBJ2-1; 7 positions match TRBD1. Losses at the gene ends were 4 bases for V and 9 bases for J; bases not matched to a gene: 9. The germline gives CDR1 SEHNR, CDR2 FQNEAQ (reference sequence). The CDR3 runs to 14 residues. In nucleotides, the CDR3 is TGTGCCAGCAGCTCCCAATCTGACAGGGCTGAGCAGTTCTTC. It translates to CASSSQSDRAEQFF. The whole variable domain, filled in from reference TRBV7-9 and TRBJ2-1, reads DTGVSQNPRHKITKRGQNVTFRCDPISEHNRLYWYRQTLGQGPEFLTYFQNEAQLEKSRLLSDRFSAERPKGSFSTLEIQRTEQGDSAMYLCASSSQSDRAEQFFGPGTRLTVL.

V is TRBV12-5 and J is TRBJ1-4; 9 positions agree with TRBD1. Trimming took 5 bases from V and 7 from J; bases not matched to a gene: 14. Germline V lookup: CDR1 LGHNT, CDR2 FRNRAP. This CDR3 contains 17 residues. The CDR3 loop is CASGLDRGSVYAEKLFF. The CDR3 DNA reads TGTGCTAGTGGTCTTGACAGGGGGTCGGTCTACGCTGAAAAACTGTTTTTT.

This clone was seen just once. The chain employs TRBV27 and TRBJ1-2, with TRBD1 matching over 10 bases. CDR3 length: 15 amino acids. Per the germline V gene, CDR1 is MNHEY and CDR2 is SMNVEV (reference sequence). The trim removed 2 bases at V and 4 bases at J, leaving 4 bases unmatched. This chain's CDR3 is CASSLTTGGSYGYTF. Written as DNA, the CDR3 is TGTGCCAGCAGTTTAACGACAGGGGGCAGCTATGGCTACACCTTC.

CDR3 sequence: CASSYHRTGNDGYTF. CDR3 DNA sequence: TGTGCCAGCAGTTATCACCGGACAGGCAACGATGGCTACACCTTC. This rearrangement joins TRBV6-5 to TRBJ1-2; 7 bases are a match to TRBD1. V lost 3 bases and J lost 6; bases outside the gene matches: 10. Germline V lookup: CDR1 MNHEY, CDR2 SVGAGI. This CDR3 comprises 15 residues.

The rearrangement uses TRBV7-9 and TRBJ2-3; no definite D call. The CDR3 consists of 14 residues. Germline lookup yields CDR1 SEHNR and CDR2 FQNEAQ (reference sequence). V was trimmed by 3 bases and J by 6 bases, leaving 13 bases between them. The CDR3 spells CASSLRDEVDTQYF. DNA of the CDR3: TGTGCCAGCAGCTTGCGAGACGAGGTCGATACGCAGTATTTT.

This clone was recorded once. The chain uses TRBV7-6 and TRBJ2-7; D is unresolved. The CDR3 is made up of 14 amino acids. V lost 1 base and J 3 bases, leaving 10 bases between the germline ends. CDR1 and CDR2 from the germline V gene are SGHVS and FNYEAQ. The CDR3 protein is CASSLGTGIYEQYF. The CDR3 DNA sequence: TGTGCCAGCAGCTTAGGTACGGGTATCTACGAGCAGTACTTC.

The chain links TRBV5-1 to TRBJ2-7, with 12 bases that match TRBD2. Trimming cost V 4 bases and J 2 bases; bases outside gene matches: 4. The CDR3 has 15 amino acids. Germline V gives CDR1 SGHRS, CDR2 YFSETQ. The CDR3 protein is CASSPRLAGAYEQYF. The CDR3 DNA sequence: TGCGCCAGCAGCCCCCGACTAGCGGGAGCCTACGAGCAGTACTTC.

The chain couples TRBV10-3 to TRBJ2-1; TRBD2 might be the D (6 bases). Germline V lookup: CDR1 ENHRY, CDR2 SYGVKD. Trimming removed 8 bases at V and 4 bases at J, with 15 bases between. CDR3 size: 14 residues. This CDR3 reads CAISGVATYNEQFF. DNA for the CDR3: TGTGCCATCTCGGGGGTAGCGACTTACAATGAGCAGTTCTTC.

This clone was counted a single time. The V gene is TRBV28, the J gene TRBJ2-6; D not resolved. The V end was cut by 4 bases, the J end by 0 bases, with 4 bases between. This CDR3 region has 14 residues. CDR1 is MDHEN and CDR2 is SYDVKM in the germline V gene. CDR3 protein: CASSSHSGANVLTF. The CDR3 region has the DNA TGTGCCAGCAGTTCCCACTCTGGGGCCAACGTCCTGACTTTC.

This clone was picked up one time. The chain combines TRBV6-1 with TRBJ1-5, with TRBD1 identical over 9 bases. The germline CDR1 and CDR2 sequences are MNHNS and SASEGT. The CDR3 sequence is 14 residues long. The J segment lost 7 bases and the V segment lost 5 bases, leaving 6 bases of the junction unmatched. The CDR3 region is CASSLQGARQPQHF. The CDR3 coding sequence is TGTGCCAGCAGTCTACAGGGGGCGAGACAGCCCCAGCATTTT.

The V gene is TRBV28, the J gene TRBJ1-5; the D is unclear. CDR1 is MDHEN and CDR2 is SYDVKM in the germline V gene. V shed 8 bases and J shed 0 bases, with 20 bases lying between them. CDR3 size: 17 residues. CDR3 loop: CASALQRWGVSNQPQHF. The CDR3 DNA follows: TGTGCCAGCGCCCTCCAACGTTGGGGAGTTAGCAATCAGCCCCAGCATTTT.

This clone showed up just once. The chain recombines TRBV29-1 with TRBJ2-7, with 7 bases lining up with TRBD1. CDR3 length: 13 amino acids. Trimming removed 4 bases from V and 1 base from J; junction bases left unmatched: 4. The germline gives CDR1 SQVTM, CDR2 ANQGSEA. CDR3 coding DNA: TGCAGCGTTGGGGACAGCGCTTCCTACGAGCAGTACTTC. It specifies CSVGDSASYEQYF.

J is TRBJ1-1 and V is TRBV6-6; TRBD1 might be the D (5 bases). Germline V CDR1 and CDR2: MNHNY, SVGAGI (reference sequence). The CDR3 length is 12 residues. The V gene lost 7 bases and the J gene lost 8 bases, with 14 bases spanning the gap. The CDR3: CASTSTEPEAFF. CDR3 nucleotides: TGTGCCAGCACCTCGACAGAGCCGGAAGCTTTCTTT.

A single count supports this clone. The chain is built from TRBV7-8 and TRBJ2-7, with D possibly TRBD1 on 5 matching bases. Trimming left V 5 bases short and J 3 bases short, with 14 bases between. Germline values: CDR1 SGHVS, CDR2 FQNEAQ. This CDR3 has 14 residues. CDR3 nucleotides: TGTGCCAGCAGCCCCCGGCAGGGCGGCTACGAGCAGTACTTC. Residues: CASSPRQGGYEQYF.